This T cell receptor beta chain derives from a study of identical twins. TCRdb passed the 5' RACE reads through MiXCR, listing each CDR3 protein once. The table shows about 1.7 million distinct CDR3 sequences, with about 32% occurring only once. This clonotype came up a few times. Its antigen remains unknown. Trimming took 6 bases from V and 2 from J, leaving 11 bases between them. CDR1 and CDR2 (germline): DFQATT, SNEGSKA (reference sequence). There are 12 residues in the CDR3. General observations from the study: Models predicted too little out-of-frame TCR alpha sharing in monozygotic twins.

The clonotype originates from a newborn girl in good health. The chain carries TRBV20-1 and TRBJ2-7; maybe TRBD1 (6 bases). Material for sequencing was cord blood. The CDR3 region has the DNA TGCAGTGCCCACAGGGCTCCCTACGAGCAGTACTTC. Its protein product is CSAHRAPYEQYF.